This TCR beta chain was documented in a study of shared clonotypes between healthy human individuals (dated by TCRdb to the early 2020s). For the wider study: The cohort included a few men and two women between 18 and 49 years of age. Each donor's leukapheresis produced roughly between roughly 0.9 and 9 billion PBMCs. To increase sequencing depth and limit assay-specific biases, different laboratories used diverse techniques to prepare libraries and sequence TCR repertoires. For each donor, CD4 naive and CD4 memory were each run on three plates, CD8 naive on two plates, and CD8 memory on one plate. To estimate repertoire size and how much clonotypes are shared between individuals, the study performed deep sequencing of blood TCR repertoires from 4 to 6 healthy adults.

The germline V gene provides CDR1 SGDLS and CDR2 YYNGEE. The CDR3 measures 17 amino acids from cysteine to phenylalanine. Of all the DNA, just the CDR3 is kept, 51 bases in frame from base 1. Unmatched junction bases come to 7, with V trimmed by 0 bases and J by 3 bases. Overall study results and their limits: Based on pairwise subsampling, the degree of clonotype sharing among donors was expected to be affected by sequencing depth. Because the study included only a small number of donors, the genetic and exposure-history diversity represented was limited. Even with the large sequencing depth, rarefaction of the sorted-subset datasets indicated that sequencing was incomplete. Naive subsets generally had larger estimated clonotype richness than memory subsets did. Across a few donors, 4.5% to 6.5% of naive CD4, approximately 4% of naive CD8, 2.3% of memory CD4, and 0.4% to 0.45% of memory CD8 clonotypes were shared. Sampling was restricted to blood, and TCR repertoires in tissues likely differ from the TCR repertoires found in blood. Clonotypes shared by all four sorted-subset donors showed higher generation probabilities than non-shared clonotypes.

Using the deep immunoSEQ assay, multiplex PCR amplified TCR CDR3 regions from genomic DNA. Genomic DNA extracted from each cell subset was distributed evenly over all wells of several immunoSEQ 96-well plates, and each plate served as one replicate. For sorted subsets, each replicate PCR was loaded with 200 ng genomic DNA, equivalent to 25,000 to 30,000 T cell genomes. Purified libraries were measured with a Qubit 3.0 fluorometer, size-checked on a Bioanalyzer 2100, and measured again with the KAPA Library Quantification kit. Every immunoSEQ 96-well plate was sequenced on a separate single-read 150-cycle Illumina NextSeq 550 flow cell. In the paper's pipeline: Because the immunoSEQ output held only junctional sequences and lacked quality scores, the filtering could not match the filtering applied to full-length reads. To assign V/J genes and CDR3, sequences were annotated using PyIR, a Python wrapper for IgBLAST v1.9, with IMGT germline references. Reads with weak V/J assignments (E-value above 1e-6), missing CDR3, stop codons, out-of-frame junctions, or ambiguous translated residues were removed. V3J clonotypes were defined by identical inferred V gene, J gene, and CDR3 amino acid sequence. Percentage overlap between repertoires was computed as shared unique clonotypes divided by the size of the smaller repertoire. Three approaches were used to assess repertoire richness: RTK rarefaction, the Chao1 estimator, and Recon v2.1 estimates of unobserved clonotypes. For all TCRbeta clonotypes obtained by the gDNA method from several donors, generation probabilities were computed with OLGA. TCRdb re-hosts the immuneACCESS table, in-frame sequences only. Its copies lack some clones; in the studies checked, an unresolved V gene accounts for under half of them, and the cause for the rest is not known. V and J calls plus clone size are reproduced from that table; the DNA served to infer D and trimming. Within this sample are about 2 million clones, with roughly 96% of them counted one time only. The top ten hold 0.1% to 0.15% of the sample.

The donors were healthy, HIV-negative adults who had no recently reported acute infections or vaccinations. Every donor was a Caucasian adult living in Nashville, Tennessee, USA. CD4+ T cells were enriched by magnetic negative selection, after which naive cells were positively selected on CD45RA and the negative fraction was taken as the memory subset. Blood was collected by leukapheresis, and PBMCs were isolated by Ficoll-Histopaque density gradient centrifugation and then cryopreserved in liquid nitrogen vapor phase. Analytical flow cytometry was used to check the purity and quantity of each magnetically sorted T cell population. Genomic DNA was isolated from each sorted fraction and quantified by UV absorbance on a Nanodrop 2000c. About this clone: Its antigen is not yet known. No base quality information exists; no much larger clone differs at one position.

The rearranged segments are TRBV9 and TRBJ2-3, with TRBD1 identical over 10 junction bases. The receptor comes from a man in his late teens or twenties in good health. Sequenced sample: naive CD4+ T cells sorted from blood. The sample's cell subset or site label, in plain terms: CD45RA+ positively selected. The CDR3: CASSVEGGQGRTDTQYF. The bases are TGTGCCAGCAGCGTAGAGGGGGGACAGGGGAGGACAGATACGCAGTATTTT.